This entry lists 10 T cell receptor beta chains sequenced from one sample in a study of T cells in Graves' hyperthyroidism and ophthalmopathy. Amplified TCR beta CDR3 regions came from RNA transcripts. An initial round of RT-PCR targeting the TCR CDR3 relied on the HTBI primer set. TCRdb re-derived calls from the multiplex PCR reads in MiXCR, one entry per CDR3 protein. The data show 96,000 or so distinct CDR3 sequences, approximately 56% seen once. Sequenced sample: blood. These receptors were obtained from a woman between 40 and 55 years old with Graves' hyperthyroidism.

This clonotype was counted many times. V gene TRBV20-1 combines with J gene TRBJ2-7, with TRBD2 matching over 9 bases. Germline loops: CDR1 DFQATT, CDR2 SNEGSKA (reference sequence). Trimming took 0 bases from V and 6 from J; bases not matched to a gene: 12. The CDR3 is made up of 16 amino acids. CDR3 nucleotides: TGCAGTGCTAGAGATGGTAAAGGGACTAGCTTGGGCGAGCAGTACTTC. This translates into CSARDGKGTSLGEQYF.

The chain recombines TRBV27 with TRBJ2-7; tentatively, D is TRBD2 (6 bases). The V gene lost 7 bases and the J gene lost 5 bases, with 21 bases spanning the gap. Germline V gene lookup returns CDR1 MNHEY and CDR2 SMNVEV (reference sequence). The CDR3 has 15 amino acids. The CDR3 DNA reads as TGTGCCAGCAATGGTATTAACGGGAGTAGCGACGAGCAGTACTTC. Protein: CASNGINGSSDEQYF.

This clonotype was seen many times. The J gene is TRBJ2-7, the V gene TRBV5-1, with 8 bases identical to TRBD2. The CDR3 totals 16 residues. Unmatched junction bases numbered 16, after V lost 5 bases and J lost 6 bases. Germline values: CDR1 SGHRS, CDR2 YFSETQ. The CDR3 sequence is CASSPRVPGLESEQYF. The DNA for the CDR3 is TGCGCCAGCAGTCCTAGGGTCCCGGGACTAGAGAGCGAGCAGTACTTC.

Points on this clonotype: Because the CDR3 is missing its conserved closing phenylalanine or tryptophan, this is likely a read error. V gene TRBV25-1 combines with J gene TRBJ1-1; a weak D match, TRBD1 (5 bases). This CDR3 has 13 amino acids. Germline lookup yields CDR1 MGHDK and CDR2 SYGVNS. CDR3 sequence (DNA): TGTGCCAGCGAGACGGGGCTGAACACTGAGGCTTTCATT. Translating gives CASETGLNTEAFI.

The chain uses TRBV5-1 and TRBJ1-5, with D tentatively TRBD1 (6 bases). The CDR3 totals 15 residues. Germline-derived CDR1 and CDR2 are SGHRS and YFSETQ. Trimming took 0 bases from V and 11 from J, leaving 18 bases between them. CDR3 in amino acids: CASSLGGAPTETQHF. Written as DNA, the CDR3 is TGCGCCAGCAGCTTGGGGGGGGCACCGACAGAGACCCAGCATTTT. Variable domain in full (rest from reference TRBV5-1 and TRBJ1-5): KAGVTQTPRYLIKTRGQQVTLSCSPISGHRSVSWYQQTPGQGLQFLFEYFSETQRNKGNFPGRFSGRQFSNSRSEMNVSTLELGDSALYLCASSLGGAPTETQHFGDGTRLSIL.

The V gene is TRBV5-4, the J gene TRBJ1-1; TRBD1 matches 9 bases. Trimming cost V 3 bases and J 5 bases; bases outside gene matches: 2. From germline, CDR1 is SGHNT and CDR2 YYREEE (reference sequence). The CDR3 contains 13 residues. The CDR3 sequence: CASSSGTGTEAFF. The CDR3, as DNA: TGTGCCAGCAGCTCCGGGACAGGGACTGAAGCTTTCTTT.

In its sample, this clonotype was seen many times. The chain has TRBV7-2 and TRBJ1-2; maybe TRBD1 (5 bases). This CDR3 spans 14 amino acids. The germline V and J ends were trimmed by 1 base and 4 bases, with 10 bases remaining between them. The germline CDR1 and CDR2 sequences are SGHTA and FQGNSA. CDR3 region: CASSLVGGGYGYTF. CDR3 coding DNA: TGTGCCAGCAGCTTAGTCGGGGGAGGCTATGGCTACACCTTC.

The rearrangement uses TRBV7-2 and TRBJ2-2; unclear D gene. Germline V gene sequence: CDR1 SGHTA, CDR2 FQGNSA. CDR3 size: 14 residues. V lost 1 base and J 8 bases, leaving 11 bases between the germline ends. The CDR3 DNA is TGTGCCAGCAGCTTAGATTCGTCTCCGGGGGAGCTGTTTTTT. It is translated as CASSLDSSPGELFF.

V is TRBV6-5 and J is TRBJ2-5; 10 bases align to TRBD2. The V gene's germline CDR1 is MNHEY and CDR2 SVGAGI. This CDR3 has 16 residues. V was pared by 5 bases and J by 2 bases, with 8 bases of the junction left unmatched. CDR3 coding DNA: TGTGCCAGCAGTATAGCGGGAGGATGGGAGCAAGAGACCCAGTACTTC. Amino acids: CASSIAGGWEQETQYF.

This clonotype was found many times. The CDR3 sequence: CSVAPSGRQETQYF. In DNA, the CDR3 is TGCAGCGTCGCCCCTAGCGGTCGTCAAGAGACCCAGTACTTC. The rearrangement joins TRBV29-1 to TRBJ2-5; TRBD2 matches 7 bases. Germline assignment: CDR1 SQVTM and CDR2 ANQGSEA. Trimming at V came to 6 bases and at J to 2 bases, leaving 9 bases not matched to a gene. This CDR3 has 14 amino acids.